This T cell receptor beta chain comes out of a study of cytomegalovirus exposure and HLA in healthy donors. For the study at large: An analysis done earlier identified 90 million to 120 million unique TCR beta sequences from 200 million or so T cells. General observations from the study: Associated with cytomegalovirus, according to the listing, were around 160 TCR beta chains. 87-base-pair reads could not separate some V segments, including TRBV6-2 and TRBV6-3.

The PCR had 60 Vbeta and 13 Jbeta primers. The protocol was immunoSEQ multiplex PCR, while the TCRdb copy is restricted to in-frame clones and leaves out a portion. This sample has roughly 180,000 clones; just under 80% occur once, and the top ten carry approximately 2.6%. This clone was seen a few times. Its specificity is unknown. The CDR3 contains 16 residues. The V and J ends lost 0 bases and 2 bases, in that order; junction bases with no gene match: 8. Looked up from germline, CDR1 is SGHRS and CDR2 is YFSETQ. This clonotype was obtained from a female donor in good health and CMV-seronegative. Source material: PBMCs. The chain is built from TRBV5-1 and TRBJ2-7, with TRBD1 matching over 7 bases. Written as DNA, the CDR3 is TGCGCCAGCAGCTTGGCCACAGGGGACGCTGCCTACGAGCAGTACTTC. It specifies CASSLATGDAAYEQYF.